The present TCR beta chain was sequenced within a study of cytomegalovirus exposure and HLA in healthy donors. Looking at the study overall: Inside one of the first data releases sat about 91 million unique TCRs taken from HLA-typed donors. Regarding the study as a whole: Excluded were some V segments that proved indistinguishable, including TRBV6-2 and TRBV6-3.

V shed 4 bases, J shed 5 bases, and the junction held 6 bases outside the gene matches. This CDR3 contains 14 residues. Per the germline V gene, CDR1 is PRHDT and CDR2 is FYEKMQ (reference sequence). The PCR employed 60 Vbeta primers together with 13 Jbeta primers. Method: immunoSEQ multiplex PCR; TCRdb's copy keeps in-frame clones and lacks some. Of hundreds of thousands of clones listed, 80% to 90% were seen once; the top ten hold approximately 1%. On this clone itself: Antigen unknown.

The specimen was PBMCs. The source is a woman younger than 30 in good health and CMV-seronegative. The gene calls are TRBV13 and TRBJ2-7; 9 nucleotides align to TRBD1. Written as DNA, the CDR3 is TGTGCCAGCAGCTCCGGGACAGGGTCCCACGAGCAGTACTTC. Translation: CASSSGTGSHEQYF.